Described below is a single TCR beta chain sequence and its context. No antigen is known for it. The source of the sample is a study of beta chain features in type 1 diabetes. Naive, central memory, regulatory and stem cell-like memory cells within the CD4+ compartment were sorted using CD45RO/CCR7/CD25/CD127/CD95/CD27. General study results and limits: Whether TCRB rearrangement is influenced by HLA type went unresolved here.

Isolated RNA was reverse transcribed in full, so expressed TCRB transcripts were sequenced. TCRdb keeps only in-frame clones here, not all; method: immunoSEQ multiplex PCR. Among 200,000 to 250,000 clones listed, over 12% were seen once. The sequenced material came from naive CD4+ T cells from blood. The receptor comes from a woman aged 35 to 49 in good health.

The CDR3 nucleotides read TGCGCCAGCAGTACTATTATAGGGGCTGGAAACACCATATATTTT. This gives the protein CASSTIIGAGNTIYF. The gene calls are TRBV23-1 and TRBJ1-3; tentatively, D is TRBD1 (5 bases). TRBV23-1 is treated as an ORF (open reading frame) with a function not yet certain. The CDR3 totals 15 residues. Trimming took off 5 bases at V and 2 bases at J, with 13 bases between the two ends.